Following are 14 T cell receptor beta chains from one sample sequenced in a study of Ad26.COV2.S vaccination and SARS-CoV-2 variants. Treatment: about 20 received Ad26.COV2.S at low or high dose, single or two shots; a few received placebo; per-sample allocation not given. Collection of the samples took place on day 63 after the first injection of vaccine or placebo. This table comes from immunoSEQ multiplex PCR, and its TCRdb copy is limited to in-frame clones, with some not included. The sample has some 300,000 clones; around 85% are singletons. The sequencing here drew on peripheral blood, taken in a trial of Ad26.COV2.S vaccine versus placebo. These receptors originate from a person between 18 and 59 years old who received the Ad26.COV2.S COVID-19 vaccine or a placebo.

This clone showed up just once. This chain links TRBV28 with TRBJ1-6, with 9 bases fitting TRBD1. V gave up 5 bases and J gave up 6 bases; unmatched junction bases: 5. The CDR3 has 15 residues. The V gene's germline CDR1 is MDHEN and CDR2 SYDVKM. The DNA for the CDR3 is TGTGCCAGCAGTAAAAAGACAGGGGGTAATTCACCCCTCCACTTT. Amino acid sequence: CASSKKTGGNSPLHF. The entire variable domain, with the rest obtained from reference TRBV28 and TRBJ1-6, is as follows: DVKVTQSSRYLVKRTGEKVFLECVQDMDHENMFWYRQDPGLGLRLIYFSYDVKMKEKGDIPEGYSVSREKKERFSLILESASTNQTSMYLCASSKKTGGNSPLHFGNGTRLTVT.

The gene calls are TRBV7-2 and TRBJ1-2, with D unclear. V lost 2 bases and J lost 8, with 9 bases in between. The CDR3 spans 12 residues. Germline assignment: CDR1 SGHTA and CDR2 FQGNSA. The CDR3 loop reads CASSLLGGGYTF. The CDR3 region has the DNA TGTGCCAGCAGCTTACTAGGAGGCGGCTACACCTTC. The variable domain in full, with the rest retrieved from reference TRBV7-2 and TRBJ1-2, is GAGVSQSPSNKVTEKGKDVELRCDPISGHTALYWYRQSLGQGLEFLIYFQGNSAPDKSGLPSDRFSAERTGGSVSTLTIQRTQQEDSAVYLCASSLLGGGYTFGSGTRLTVV.

The CDR3 nucleotides are TGCGCCAGCAGCTTGGAAGGCTGGCAGGGGGGGGCCTACGAGCAGTACTTC. Encoded protein: CASSLEGWQGGAYEQYF. The chain uses TRBV5-1 and TRBJ2-7; D assignment may be TRBD1 or TRBD2 (7 bases each). The CDR3 sequence is 17 residues long. The V gene's germline CDR1 is SGHRS and CDR2 YFSETQ. Between the trimmed V and J ends, which lost 0 bases and 2 bases, there was a span of 18 bases.

The chain uses TRBV6-5 and TRBJ1-2; TRBD1 is a possible D gene (6 bases). CDR3 length: 15 amino acids. The V gene's germline CDR1 is MNHEY and CDR2 SVGAGI. Trimming took 0 bases from V and 4 from J, leaving 12 bases between them. Here the CDR3 reads CASSYSGGGRYGYTF. CDR3 DNA: TGTGCCAGCAGTTACTCGGGAGGGGGACGCTATGGCTACACCTTC.

The chain recombines TRBV5-1 with TRBJ1-4, with 9 positions matching TRBD1. The CDR3 totals 15 residues. Trimming cost V 4 bases and J 8 bases; bases outside gene matches: 9. Germline CDR1 and CDR2: SGHRS and YFSETQ. CDR3 residues: CASSDAQGAGEKLFF. DNA for the CDR3: TGCGCCAGCAGCGACGCACAGGGGGCTGGCGAAAAACTGTTTTTT.

A few counts support this clone. The chain recombines TRBV20-1 with TRBJ2-1, with TRBD2 matching 8 bases. In germline, CDR1 is DFQATT, CDR2 SNEGSKA (reference sequence). The CDR3 covers 14 residues. V dropped 3 bases and J dropped 2; count of bases not matched to a gene: 3. The CDR3 protein is CSASQRGTYNEQFF. In DNA form, the CDR3 reads TGCAGTGCTAGTCAGCGGGGGACCTACAATGAGCAGTTCTTC.

The DNA of the CDR3 is TGTGCCAGCAGCACCGGGTTAGTTAATGAAAAACTGTTTTTT. Protein product: CASSTGLVNEKLFF. V gene TRBV5-6 combines with J gene TRBJ1-4; D gene ambiguous. This CDR3 comprises 14 residues. V lost 4 bases to trimming and J lost 4 bases, with 11 bases between them. Germline V gene data show CDR1 as SGHDT and CDR2 as YYEEEE.

The rearrangement joins TRBV4-1 to TRBJ2-1; 11 bases line up with TRBD1. CDR1 and CDR2 from the germline V gene are MGHRA and YSYEKL. V shed 0 bases, J shed 7 bases, and the junction held 11 bases outside the gene matches. The CDR3 runs to 18 residues. The CDR3 loop is CASSQDGPDRGQGNEQFF. The CDR3 DNA sequence: TGCGCCAGCAGCCAAGATGGGCCGGACAGGGGGCAGGGGAATGAGCAGTTCTTC.

Comments on this clone: Germline and junction disagree at one end, which may indicate a read error. The chain recombines TRBV3-1 (or the pseudogene TRBV3-2) with TRBJ1-4, with D hard to call. In germline, CDR1 is LGHDT, CDR2 YNNKEL (reference sequence). This CDR3 region has 13 residues. CDR3 sequence reads: CASSQVRQGIRLF. Here the CDR3 DNA reads TGTGCCAGCAGCCAAGTTCGTCAAGGGATCCGGCTTTTT.

The CDR3 loop reads CASSLEGGAGTDTQYF. In DNA, the CDR3 is TGTGCCAGCAGCTTAGAGGGGGGAGCGGGCACAGATACGCAGTATTTT. The chain is built from TRBV11-2 and TRBJ2-3, with D perhaps matching TRBD2 (6 bases). The V gene's germline CDR1 is SGHAT and CDR2 FQNNGV. The CDR3 runs to 16 residues. V was clipped by 0 bases and J by 1 base, with 11 bases between them.

The chain recombines TRBV5-4 with TRBJ1-2; D not resolved. This CDR3 comprises 14 residues. V was shortened by 3 bases and J by 5 bases, with 14 bases between the two germline ends. The V gene's germline CDR1 is SGHNT and CDR2 YYREEE (reference sequence). As DNA, the CDR3 is TGTGCCAGCAGCTCAATGTCGGGCGCATATGGCTACACCTTC. It yields the protein CASSSMSGAYGYTF. Full variable domain (rest looked up from reference TRBV5-4 and TRBJ1-2): ETGVTQSPTHLIKTRGQQVTLRCSSQSGHNTVSWYQQALGQGPQFIFQYYREEENGRGNFPPRFSGLQFPNYSSELNVNALELDDSALYLCASSSMSGAYGYTFGSGTRLTVV.

The chain uses TRBV6-5 and TRBJ2-5; no firm D call. This CDR3 region has 15 residues. V lost 2 bases to trimming and J lost 5 bases, with 15 bases between them. Germline assignment: CDR1 MNHEY and CDR2 SVGAGI. The CDR3 DNA follows: TGTGCCAGCAGTTACCAGGACGGTCCCGGGGAGACCCAGTACTTC. Translating it yields CASSYQDGPGETQYF.

The genes are TRBV14 and TRBJ1-6; the match to TRBD1 covers 9 bases. The junction had 9 bases not matched to a gene; V was cut back by 2 bases and J by 10 bases. There are 16 residues in the CDR3. CDR1 SGHDN and CDR2 FVKESK come from the germline V gene. The CDR3 DNA sequence: TGTGCCAGCAGCCAATCTTCGACAGGGGGGAACTCACCCCTCCACTTT. This gives the protein CASSQSSTGGNSPLHF.

The V call is TRBV7-3, the J call TRBJ1-1; 11 positions agree with TRBD1. Germline V gene data show CDR1 as SGHTA and CDR2 as FQGTGA. CDR3 size: 13 residues. The junction had 2 bases not matched to a gene; V was cut back by 5 bases and J by 6 bases. This CDR3 is CASSPGQGAEAFF. The CDR3, as DNA: TGTGCCAGCAGCCCGGGACAGGGGGCTGAAGCTTTCTTT.